One sample yielded the 29 T cell receptor beta chains listed below, sequenced in a study of metastatic and nonmetastatic thyroid tumors. Via MiXCR, TCRdb re-called the PCR reads. The sample has 100,000 or so clones, approximately 15% seen once; the top ten hold 3.6%. Patients underwent thyroid surgery, and none had received any treatment before it. The sample consisted of blood. Receptor source: a female donor with papillary thyroid cancer or a benign thyroid nodule (not recorded which). Some clones in this sample may be carry-over from other donors' samples.

This clone was detected many times. This chain uses TRBV6-2 or TRBV6-3 with TRBJ2-7; perhaps TRBD1 as D (5 bases). V lost 6 bases to trimming and J lost 7 bases, with 13 bases between them. The CDR3 covers 12 residues. Germline assignment: CDR1 MNHEY and CDR2 SVGEGT. CDR3 coding DNA: TGTGCCAGCAGATCTTCAGGGAAGGAGCAGTACTTC. The encoded protein is CASRSSGKEQYF.

On this clone: A much larger clone differs by one base, so this may be a read error. The same CDR3 arises from other DNA sequences in this sample as well. This rearrangement joins TRBV6-4 to TRBJ2-1; 7 nucleotides line up with TRBD2. The ends lost 3 bases at V and 6 bases at J; junction bases unmatched: 11. From germline, CDR1 is MRHNA and CDR2 SNTAGT. This CDR3 is built from 16 residues. The CDR3 reads CASSETASGGANEQFF. For the CDR3, the DNA is TGTGCCAGCAGTGAAACGGCTAGCGGCGGGGCCAATGAGCAGTTCTTC.

At least ten counts were recorded for this clone. This sequence joins TRBV12-3 or TRBV12-4 and TRBJ2-2; 8 bases align to TRBD1. The CDR3 loop spans 15 amino acids. J was trimmed by 1 base and V by 6 bases; bases with no gene match: 4. CDR3 coding DNA: TGTGCCAGCAGGGGGGGACAGGAGAACACCGGGGAGCTGTTTTTT. Its translation: CASRGGQENTGELFF.

This clone was seen ten or more times. CDR3 region: CASSRRQSSYNSPLHF. The DNA for the CDR3 is TGTGCCAGCAGCCGCAGACAGAGCTCCTATAATTCACCCCTCCACTTT. This chain links TRBV3-1 with TRBJ1-6, with D possibly TRBD1 on 5 matching bases. The CDR3 contains 16 residues. Germline V CDR1 and CDR2: LGHDT, YNNKEL (reference sequence). The germline V and J ends were trimmed by 4 bases and 0 bases, with 10 bases remaining between them.

As concerns this clone: At one end the junction does not follow the germline gene, possibly because of a read error. Here the CDR3 reads CASILVGGLGNNDQFF. CDR3 nucleotide sequence: TGTGCCAGCATCTTAGTAGGGGGGCTCGGGAACAATGATCAGTTCTTC. The chain joins TRBV11-2 to TRBJ2-1; D may correspond to TRBD1 or TRBD2 (6 bases each). This CDR3 spans 16 amino acids. Germline assignment: CDR1 SGHAT and CDR2 FQNNGV.

This clone was found many times. The genes are TRBV10-3 and TRBJ2-5, with no clear D. This CDR3 comprises 13 residues. The V end was cut by 7 bases, the J end by 3 bases, with 12 bases between. From germline, CDR1 is ENHRY and CDR2 SYGVKD. The CDR3 coding sequence is TGTGCCATCAAGCACCATCCTGAAGAGACCCAGTACTTC. Amino acid sequence: CAIKHHPEETQYF.

This clone was recorded at least ten times. This chain joins TRBV4-1 and TRBJ2-1; 12 nucleotides align to TRBD2. Trimming cost V 5 bases and J 0 bases; bases outside gene matches: 5. CDR1 is MGHRA, CDR2 YSYEKL, per germline. CDR3 length: 17 amino acids. Written as DNA, the CDR3 is TGCGCCAGCAGCTTAAGGACTAGCGGGATCTCCTACAATGAGCAGTTCTTC. Translating gives CASSLRTSGISYNEQFF.

This clone was found once. The V gene is TRBV11-2, the J gene TRBJ2-3; D is possibly TRBD2 (6 bases). CDR3 length equals 16 residues. The germline gives CDR1 SGHAT, CDR2 FQNNGV. V was pared by 4 bases and J by 6 bases, with 20 bases between. The CDR3 nucleotides are TGTGCCAGCAGCTCGGTCGGGGGTGGGCGCCGGGATACGCAGTATTTT. Amino acids: CASSSVGGGRRDTQYF.

This clone has a handful of counts. Germline and junction disagree at one end, which may indicate a read error. The rearrangement uses TRBV28 and TRBJ2-7, with D possibly TRBD2 on 5 matching bases. Per the germline V gene, CDR1 is MDHEN and CDR2 is SYDVKM. The CDR3 length is 13 residues. The DNA of the CDR3 is TGTGCCAGCAGTTCCGACGGAGACTACGATCAGTGCTTC. Translating it yields CASSSDGDYDQCF.

This clone occurred a few times. The junction shows a germline mismatch at one end, possibly a read error. This chain joins TRBV28 and TRBJ1-5; possibly TRBD1 for D (5 bases). The CDR3 is 16 residues long. Germline V CDR1 and CDR2: MDHEN, SYDVKM. As DNA, the CDR3 is TGTGCCAGCAGTTTGAGGTCCAGGGTCGGTTATCAGCCCCATCATTTT. The encoded protein is CASSLRSRVGYQPHHF. Full variable domain (missing parts from reference TRBV28 and TRBJ1-5): DVKVTQSSRYLVKRTGEKVFLECVQDMDHENMFWYRQDPGLGLRLIYFSYDVKMKEKGDIPEGYSVSREKKERFSLILESASTNQTSMYLCASSLRSRVGYQPHHFGDGTRLSIL.

The table lists this clone with many counts. The V gene is TRBV9, the J gene TRBJ1-3; possible D gene TRBD1, 6 bases. The V end was cut by 0 bases, the J end by 3 bases, with 13 bases between. CDR1 and CDR2 from the germline V gene are SGDLS and YYNGEE. This CDR3 contains 16 residues. As DNA, the CDR3 is TGTGCCAGCAGCGTAGAGCTCGGGGGGCTTGGAAACACCATATATTTT. Protein product: CASSVELGGLGNTIYF.

As to this clone: Since a much larger clone is just one base distant, this may be a read error. The J gene is TRBJ2-1, the V gene TRBV20-1; possibly TRBD1 or TRBD2 for D (7 bases each). The CDR3 extends over 15 amino acids. V lost 6 bases, J lost 4 bases, and 19 bases lay in between. CDR1 is DFQATT and CDR2 is SNEGSKA in the germline V gene (reference sequence). CDR3 in DNA: TGCAGTGCCCGATCAGGGGGGGGGCAATACAATGAGCAGTTCTTC. It encodes CSARSGGGQYNEQFF.

At least ten counts were recorded for this clone. The chain is built from TRBV5-8 and TRBJ1-1; a weak D match, TRBD1 (5 bases). With 4 bases removed from V and 0 bases from J, the gap between germline ends came to 10 bases. Germline assignment: CDR1 SGHTS and CDR2 YDEGEE. This CDR3 has 14 residues. In DNA form, the CDR3 reads TGTGCCAGCAGCCGCGGACACTTGAACACTGAAGCTTTCTTT. It encodes CASSRGHLNTEAFF.

This clone was observed at least ten times. The rearrangement uses TRBV11-1 and TRBJ2-2; 7 bases match TRBD1. Per the germline V gene, CDR1 is SGHAT and CDR2 is FQDESV (reference sequence). The CDR3 is 16 residues long. After removal of 5 bases from V and 4 bases from J, the junction contained 10 bases not matched to a gene. The CDR3: CASSPDLGQLTGELFF. CDR3 sequence (DNA): TGTGCCAGCAGCCCTGATCTGGGACAGCTCACCGGGGAGCTGTTTTTT.

This clone appeared many times. The chain employs TRBV14 and TRBJ1-1; a possible D gene is TRBD1 (6 bases). Germline values: CDR1 SGHDN, CDR2 FVKESK. The CDR3 is 15 residues long. Trimming left V 2 bases short and J 1 base short, with 11 bases between. The CDR3 sequence is CASSQLGTPNTEAFF. As DNA, the CDR3 is TGTGCCAGCAGCCAACTAGGGACACCGAACACTGAAGCTTTCTTT.

V and J are TRBV4-1 and TRBJ2-6; D might be TRBD1 (6 bases). This CDR3 is 18 amino acids long. Germline lookup yields CDR1 MGHRA and CDR2 YSYEKL. V shed 4 bases and J shed 6 bases, with 22 bases lying between them. CDR3 in amino acids: CASSRASSGAGEANVLTF. For the CDR3, the DNA is TGCGCCAGCAGCCGAGCAAGCTCCGGGGCAGGGGAGGCCAACGTCCTGACTTTC.

This clone was seen only a few times. This may arise from a read error, as a much more abundant clone is one base away. The V gene is TRBV19, the J gene TRBJ1-5; 7 bases fit TRBD1. The CDR3 covers 19 residues. Germline V lookup: CDR1 LNHDA, CDR2 SQIVND (reference sequence). Losses at the gene ends were 4 bases for V and 2 bases for J; bases not matched to a gene: 17. As DNA, the CDR3 is TGTGCCAGTAGTAGCACAGGGGTACACGCGAGGGGAGGCAATCAGCCCCAGCATTTT. It yields the protein CASSSTGVHARGGNQPQHF.

Concerning this clone: This may come from a read error, since a much larger clone is one base off. This sequence joins TRBV5-4 and TRBJ2-3; D may be TRBD1 (5 bases). The CDR3 is 16 amino acids. Per the germline V gene, CDR1 is SGHNT and CDR2 is YYREEE (reference sequence). CDR3 nucleotides: TGTGCCAGCAGCTTGGACCCTCCGTGGGGCACAGATACGCTGTATTTT. This codes for CASSLDPPWGTDTLYF.

This clone was counted at least ten times. V gene TRBV4-1 combines with J gene TRBJ2-7, with D uncertain. The germline V gene encodes CDR1 MGHRA and CDR2 YSYEKL. The ends were cut back, 1 base at V and 5 bases at J, with 12 bases in the middle. The CDR3 is 14 residues long. The DNA of the CDR3 is TGCGCCAGCAGCCAAGTTCGCTCGGAGAACGAGCAGTACTTC. This sequence encodes CASSQVRSENEQYF.

To note about this clone: This sequence may be a read error, since a much larger clone differs from it by one base. The sample has other DNA sequences that encode this CDR3 too. The genes are TRBV4-2 and TRBJ2-2; D unresolved. V gave up 3 bases and J gave up 2 bases, with 10 bases separating them. The CDR3 has 15 residues. Germline assignment: CDR1 LGHNA and CDR2 YNFKEQ. In DNA form, the CDR3 reads TGTGCCAGCAGCCAGGGCCTAGGTAACACCGGGGAGCTGTTTTTT. Its protein product is CASSQGLGNTGELFF.

Of note for this clone: This clone may be a read error of a much larger clone one base away. The sample carries other DNA sequences with the same CDR3. The chain employs TRBV9 and TRBJ2-3; perhaps TRBD1 as D (6 bases). V was clipped by 0 bases and J by 3 bases, with 17 bases between them. The CDR3 runs to 17 residues. The germline V gene has CDR1 SGDLS and CDR2 YYNGEE. The CDR3 DNA reads as TGTGCCAGCAGCGTAGAGGAGTCCAGGGGACCAACAGATACGCAGTATTTT. Its protein is CASSVEESRGPTDTQYF.

This clone was detected many times. The chain employs TRBV29-1 and TRBJ2-7; a possible D gene is TRBD2 (5 bases). The CDR3 length is 13 residues. The ends were cut back, 4 bases at V and 1 base at J, with 11 bases in the middle. Germline values: CDR1 SQVTM, CDR2 ANQGSEA. The CDR3 here is CSVGHSGSYEQYF. The DNA for the CDR3 is TGCAGCGTTGGGCACAGCGGTTCCTACGAGCAGTACTTC.

This clone was counted ten times or more. The V and J genes are TRBV19 and TRBJ1-5, with D possibly matching TRBD1 (5 bases). CDR1 is LNHDA and CDR2 is SQIVND in the germline V gene (reference sequence). The CDR3 totals 16 residues. The V end lost 1 base, the J end lost 2 bases, and 12 bases lay between the germline ends. For the CDR3, the DNA is TGTGCCAGTAGTATAGGGGTGACAGTCGGCAATCAGCCCCAGCATTTT. Protein: CASSIGVTVGNQPQHF.

A remark on this clone: A much larger clone is a single base away; this may be a read error. Other DNA sequences in this sample translate to the same CDR3. The V call is TRBV9, the J call TRBJ2-5; TRBD1 is a possible D gene (5 bases). V lost 2 bases and J lost 2, with 16 bases in between. The germline gives CDR1 SGDLS, CDR2 YYNGEE. The CDR3 sequence is 16 residues long. CDR3 in DNA: TGTGCCAGCAGCGTGGGGCCAGCCCAGCCTCAAGAGACCCAGTACTTC. Protein product: CASSVGPAQPQETQYF.

This clone appeared many times. V and J are TRBV18 and TRBJ1-1; D is ambiguous. CDR3 length: 13 amino acids. Germline CDR1 and CDR2: KGHSH and LQKENI. V lost 6 bases to trimming and J lost 2 bases, with 10 bases between them. CDR3 bases: TGTGCCAGCTCTCGCGGTGAAAACACTGAAGCTTTCTTT. Its translation: CASSRGENTEAFF.

This clone was seen only a few times. It may be a read error: a sequence one base away is much more abundant. This chain joins TRBV6-4 and TRBJ2-5; a weak D match, TRBD1 (6 bases). Germline V gene lookup returns CDR1 MRHNA and CDR2 SNTAGT. The CDR3 is 13 amino acids. The CDR3 reads CASSEGAQDTQYF. The CDR3 region has the DNA TGTGCCAGCAGTGAGGGGGCACAAGATACCCAGTACTTC.

This clone was recorded at least ten times. The chain is built from TRBV18 and TRBJ1-5, with D perhaps matching TRBD1 (5 bases). The V end was cut by 4 bases, the J end by 6 bases, with 13 bases between. The CDR3 runs to 14 residues. CDR1 and CDR2 from the germline V gene are KGHSH and LQKENI. This CDR3 is CASSLRDEGQPQHF. CDR3 nucleotides: TGTGCCAGCTCACTCCGGGACGAAGGTCAGCCCCAGCATTTT.

This clone occurred a few times. The junction does not match germline at one end; this may be a read error. The V gene is TRBV10-3, the J gene TRBJ1-5; D is unclear. The CDR3 has 14 amino acids. Germline CDR1 ENHRY, CDR2 SYGVKD. The CDR3: CAISDGVVNHPQHF. The CDR3 DNA follows: TGTGCCATCAGTGACGGGGTGGTAAATCATCCCCAGCATTTT.

This clone was counted only a few times. One base away lies a much larger clone, so this may be a sequencing read error. V is TRBV10-3 and J is TRBJ2-2, with D possibly being TRBD1 (6 bases). Germline CDR1 and CDR2: ENHRY and SYGVKD. This CDR3 spans 12 amino acids. The CDR3 DNA sequence: TGTGCCATCAGAACAGGGACCGGGGATCTGTTTTTT. Its translation: CAIRTGTGDLFF.